Given below is one TCR beta chain in context. Germline CDR1 is MNHEY and CDR2 is SMNVEV (reference sequence). The ends were cut back, 4 bases at V and 6 bases at J, with 16 bases in the middle. The CDR3 is made up of 15 amino acids. These data originate in a study of shared clonotypes between healthy human individuals. Study as a whole: A donor's plate count was three for CD4 naive and three for CD4 memory; CD8 naive had two and CD8 memory one.

In the naive CD8 group, cells lacked CD45RO and were positively selected for CCR7, so terminally differentiated effector memory CD45RA+ cells were left out. For sorted subsets, 200 ng DNA per replicate equaled around 28,000 T cell genomes. Produced via immunoSEQ multiplex PCR; TCRdb's table is partial and in-frame only. This sample yields 560,000 or so clones, of which about 95% are seen a single time; 0.11% belongs to the top ten. Material for sequencing was naive CD8+ T cells sorted from blood. The chain has TRBV27 and TRBJ2-1, with D perhaps given as TRBD1 or TRBD2 (5 bases each). This sequence was found in a woman aged 25 to 39 in good health. DNA of the CDR3: TGTGCCAGCAGTTCCTCTAACCGGGACCCCAATGAGCAGTTCTTC. Translation: CASSSSNRDPNEQFF.